The T cell receptor beta chain under discussion was sequenced for a study of T cell repertoires in cytomegalovirus infection. TCRdb analysed the reads with MiXCR anew, one entry per CDR3 protein. The sample has approximately 990,000 distinct CDR3 sequences; approximately 32% are singletons. The CDR3 length is 14 residues. V lost 6 bases, J lost 4 bases, and 16 bases lay in between. Remarks on this clonotype: The target antigen is unknown.

V usage is TRBV12-3 or TRBV12-4 and J usage is TRBJ2-7; D unclear. Sequenced material: cultured CD8+ T cells from PBMCs, taken from culture after CMV antigen stimulation. This clonotype originated in a human donor in good health (CMV status not recorded). Some clones in this sample may be carry-over from other donors' samples. CDR3 sequence: CASSSGVIRYEQYF. The CDR3, as DNA: TGTGCCAGCAGCTCCGGAGTAATTCGTTACGAGCAGTACTTC.